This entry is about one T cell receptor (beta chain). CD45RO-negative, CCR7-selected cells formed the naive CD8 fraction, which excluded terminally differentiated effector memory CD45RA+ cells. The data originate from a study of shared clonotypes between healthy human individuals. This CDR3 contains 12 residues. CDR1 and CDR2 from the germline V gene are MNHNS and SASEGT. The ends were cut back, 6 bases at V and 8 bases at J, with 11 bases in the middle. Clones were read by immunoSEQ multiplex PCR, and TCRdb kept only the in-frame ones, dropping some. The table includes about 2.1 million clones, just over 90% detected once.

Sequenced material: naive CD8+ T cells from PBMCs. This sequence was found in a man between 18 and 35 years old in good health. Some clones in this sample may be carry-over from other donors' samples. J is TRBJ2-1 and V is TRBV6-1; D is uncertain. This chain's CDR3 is CASSLGRYEQFF. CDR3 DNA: TGTGCCAGCAGCCTAGGTCGGTATGAGCAGTTCTTC.